The sequence of this T cell receptor (beta chain) was determined in a study of early T cells in non-severe SARS-CoV-2 infection. At least ten counts were recorded for this clonotype. TCRdb reanalysed the 5' RACE reads using MiXCR and keeps one entry per CDR3 protein. The sample has about 48,000 distinct CDR3 sequences, about 12% seen once; the top ten hold roughly 10%. Sequences were obtained from whole blood. The source of this sequence is an adult who was a healthcare worker with PCR-confirmed SARS-CoV-2 infection or an uninfected control (not recorded which).

The CDR3, as DNA: TGTGCCAGCAGCTTGGGACCCACAAACTATGGCTACACCTTC. Residues: CASSLGPTNYGYTF. The chain joins TRBV5-8 to TRBJ1-2; D uncertain. V was shortened by 0 bases and J by 2 bases, with 8 bases between the two germline ends. CDR1 and CDR2 (germline): SGHTS, YDEGEE. The CDR3 runs to 14 residues.